One TCR beta chain is described in this entry. This record belongs to a study of control samples from healthy donors and cancer patients. V lost 5 bases and J 5 bases, leaving 16 bases between the germline ends. The CDR3 is 14 amino acids. Germline V gives CDR1 SGHTA, CDR2 FQGNSA. Generated by immunoSEQ multiplex PCR, the TCRdb table keeps only in-frame clones and is missing some. This table holds about 12,000 clones, more than 75% found once. The chain links TRBV7-2 to TRBJ2-7; a possible D gene is TRBD1 (6 bases). The sample was formalin-fixed, paraffin-embedded tissue. The sequence came from a male donor with melanoma. CDR3: CASSPRTATNEQYF. Here the CDR3 DNA reads TGTGCCAGCAGCCCCCGGACAGCGACAAACGAGCAGTACTTC.